Below, 18 T cell receptor beta chains from the same sample are listed, as sequenced in a study of T cells after yellow fever vaccination. One entry per CDR3 protein, called by TCRdb with MiXCR from the 5' RACE reads. Found here are some 400,000 distinct CDR3 sequences, 6.2% of them singletons; the top ten hold approximately 16%. This sample comprised PBMCs, obtained 5 days after the yellow fever booster vaccination. The source of these receptors is a man aged 30 to 45 who received the YFV17D yellow fever vaccine.

J is TRBJ2-1 and V is TRBV30; D possibly uses TRBD1 or TRBD2 (6 bases each). CDR1 and CDR2 from the germline V gene are GTSNPN and SVGIG (reference sequence). The CDR3 has 16 residues. V was trimmed by 0 bases and J by 7 bases, leaving 19 bases between them. The CDR3 nucleotides are TGTGCCTGGAGTGTACTAGCTCCAGACAGGCTTAATGAGCAGTTCTTC. It specifies CAWSVLAPDRLNEQFF.

In this sample, this clonotype turned up many times. The chain carries TRBV6-2 or TRBV6-3 and TRBJ2-1, with D unresolved. CDR3 length: 12 residues. Between the trimmed V and J ends, which lost 2 bases and 7 bases, there was a span of 6 bases. The V gene's germline CDR1 is MNHEY and CDR2 SVGEGT. The CDR3 loop is CASSYRLNEQFF. CDR3 DNA: TGTGCCAGCAGTTACCGTTTGAATGAGCAGTTCTTC.

The rearrangement links TRBV28 to TRBJ2-1; 10 nucleotides match TRBD2. This CDR3 region has 15 residues. V lost 4 bases to trimming and J lost 8 bases; unmatched junction nucleotides: 8. Germline V gene lookup returns CDR1 MDHEN and CDR2 SYDVKM. This CDR3 is CASSSPSGSVYEQFF. CDR3 bases: TGTGCCAGCAGTTCCCCTAGCGGGAGTGTATATGAGCAGTTCTTC.

This clonotype was detected only a few times. This chain joins TRBV18 and TRBJ2-1; TRBD2 might be the D (5 bases). Trimming stripped 6 bases from V and 2 bases from J, with 17 bases between. CDR1 KGHSH and CDR2 LQKENI come from the germline V gene. The CDR3 covers 16 residues. The CDR3, as DNA: TGTGCCAGCTCCCCCAGAGCGGCGCTGACCTACAATGAGCAGTTCTTC. It specifies CASSPRAALTYNEQFF.

This clonotype was seen repeatedly, ten times or more. V gene TRBV20-1 combines with J gene TRBJ2-4, with a weak D call TRBD1 (6 bases). The CDR3 has 11 residues. The V and J ends lost 4 bases and 15 bases respectively, with 16 bases between them. CDR1 DFQATT and CDR2 SNEGSKA come from the germline V gene (reference sequence). The chain's CDR3 is CSATRDTPPYF. DNA for the CDR3: TGCAGTGCTACGAGGGACACTCCCCCGTACTTC.

The chain employs TRBV27 and TRBJ2-1, with D uncertain. CDR3 length: 15 amino acids. Germline CDR1 is MNHEY and CDR2 is SMNVEV (reference sequence). The germline V and J ends were trimmed by 5 bases and 4 bases, with 15 bases remaining between them. In DNA form, the CDR3 reads TGTGCCAGCAGTGCCGTGCCACCCGGGTACAATGAGCAGTTCTTC. This translates into CASSAVPPGYNEQFF.

The CDR3 sequence is CASSLTSGRYETQYF. The CDR3 nucleotides read TGTGCCAGCAGCTTGACTAGCGGGAGGTACGAGACCCAGTACTTC. The chain carries TRBV7-2 and TRBJ2-5; 13 bases align to TRBD2. This CDR3 region has 15 residues. In germline, CDR1 is SGHTA, CDR2 FQGNSA. V dropped 3 bases and J dropped 5; count of bases not matched to a gene: 3. The complete variable domain, with remaining parts taken from reference TRBV7-2 and TRBJ2-5, reads GAGVSQSPSNKVTEKGKDVELRCDPISGHTALYWYRQSLGQGLEFLIYFQGNSAPDKSGLPSDRFSAERTGGSVSTLTIQRTQQEDSAVYLCASSLTSGRYETQYFGPGTRLLVL.

This clonotype was counted a few times. This rearrangement joins TRBV3-1 to TRBJ2-5; D is unclear. The germline gives CDR1 LGHDT, CDR2 YNNKEL (reference sequence). The CDR3 sequence is 12 residues long. V was clipped by 3 bases and J by 7 bases, with 9 bases between them. The CDR3 DNA follows: TGTGCCAGCAGCCAGGGGTTTTGGACCCAGTACTTC. Translated, it gives CASSQGFWTQYF.

The chain links TRBV3-1 to TRBJ1-5; TRBD1 agrees at 7 bases. Unmatched junction bases numbered 7, after V lost 1 base and J lost 7 bases. CDR3 length: 15 residues. Germline loops: CDR1 LGHDT, CDR2 YNNKEL (reference sequence). The CDR3 region is CASSQGAGGTQPQHF. The DNA for the CDR3 is TGTGCCAGCAGCCAAGGCGCAGGGGGAACCCAGCCCCAGCATTTT.

This chain connects TRBV19 to TRBJ1-2; D not resolved. This CDR3 has 14 residues. Germline CDR1 is LNHDA and CDR2 is SQIVND (reference sequence). V was cut by 6 bases and J by 3 bases, with 14 bases left in between. The CDR3 spells CASSPPETYYGYTF. The CDR3 bases are TGTGCCAGTAGCCCACCGGAGACATACTATGGCTACACCTTC. The full variable domain, with the rest looked up from reference TRBV19 and TRBJ1-2, is DGGITQSPKYLFRKEGQNVTLSCEQNLNHDAMYWYRQDPGQGLRLIYYSQIVNDFQKGDIAEGYSVSREKKESFPLTVTSAQKNPTAFYLCASSPPETYYGYTFGSGTRLTVV.

The genes are TRBV4-2 and TRBJ2-5; D is perhaps TRBD2 (6 bases). The germline V and J ends were trimmed by 4 bases and 5 bases, with 17 bases remaining between them. Germline CDR1 and CDR2: LGHNA and YNFKEQ. This CDR3 region has 15 residues. In DNA, the CDR3 is TGTGCCAGCAGCCCCGTTTCGGGAGACGGGGAGACCCAGTACTTC. Translating gives CASSPVSGDGETQYF.

This clonotype has ten or more counts. The V gene is TRBV12-3 or TRBV12-4, the J gene TRBJ2-7, with TRBD2 as a possible D gene (7 bases). V lost 0 bases and J lost 2, with 11 bases in between. The CDR3 is 15 residues long. CDR3 bases: TGTGCCAGCAGTTTAGCAGGGGGGGGTACCTACGAGCAGTACTTC. This codes for CASSLAGGGTYEQYF.

This chain joins TRBV4-3 and TRBJ1-1; no clear D gene. V dropped 3 bases and J dropped 8 bases, with 16 bases sitting between them. This CDR3 comprises 14 residues. Germline loops: CDR1 LGHNA, CDR2 YSLEER. CDR3 in DNA: TGCGCCAGCAGCCACCTTGGCGGAAGGCTGGAAGCTTTCTTT. As protein: CASSHLGGRLEAFF.

At least ten counts were recorded for this clonotype. The chain employs TRBV5-1 and TRBJ2-1; 12 bases match TRBD2. After removal of 4 bases from V and 7 bases from J, the junction contained 6 bases not matched to a gene. Germline loops: CDR1 SGHRS, CDR2 YFSETQ. This CDR3 is 15 amino acids long. The CDR3 sequence is CASSAAGTSGNEQFF. CDR3 nucleotides: TGCGCCAGCAGCGCCGCCGGGACTAGCGGGAATGAGCAGTTCTTC.

This clonotype has at least ten counts. Here the CDR3 DNA reads TGTGCCTGGAGTGTACTGGGGCAGATGAACACTGAAGCTTTCTTT. Protein product: CAWSVLGQMNTEAFF. The chain is built from TRBV30 and TRBJ1-1; D is possibly TRBD1 (5 bases). Per germline, CDR1 GTSNPN and CDR2 SVGIG (reference sequence). The ends were cut back, 0 bases at V and 0 bases at J, with 11 bases in the middle. This CDR3 is 15 amino acids long.

This clonotype was found many times. The chain joins TRBV2 to TRBJ2-5; D may correspond to TRBD1 or TRBD2 (5 bases each). From germline, CDR1 is SNHLY and CDR2 FYNNEI. CDR3 length: 16 amino acids. V dropped 4 bases and J dropped 3 bases, with 18 bases sitting between them. The CDR3 protein is CASSASGTARKETQYF. The CDR3 region has the DNA TGTGCCAGCAGTGCCTCGGGGACGGCACGGAAAGAGACCCAGTACTTC.

There are a few counts of this clonotype. The chain couples TRBV29-1 to TRBJ2-1, with 7 bases fitting TRBD1. CDR1 and CDR2 (germline): SQVTM, ANQGSEA. Trimming cost V 7 bases and J 4 bases; bases outside gene matches: 7. There are 13 residues in the CDR3. CDR3 residues: CSAGQETYNEQFF. The DNA of the CDR3 is TGCAGCGCCGGACAGGAGACTTACAATGAGCAGTTCTTC.

This rearrangement joins TRBV9 to TRBJ2-5; D remains unclear. This CDR3 contains 9 residues. Per germline, CDR1 SGDLS and CDR2 YYNGEE. V lost 6 bases to trimming and J lost 5 bases, with 2 bases between them. In nucleotides, the CDR3 is TGTGCCAGCATTGAGACCCAGTACTTC. Its translation is CASIETQYF.